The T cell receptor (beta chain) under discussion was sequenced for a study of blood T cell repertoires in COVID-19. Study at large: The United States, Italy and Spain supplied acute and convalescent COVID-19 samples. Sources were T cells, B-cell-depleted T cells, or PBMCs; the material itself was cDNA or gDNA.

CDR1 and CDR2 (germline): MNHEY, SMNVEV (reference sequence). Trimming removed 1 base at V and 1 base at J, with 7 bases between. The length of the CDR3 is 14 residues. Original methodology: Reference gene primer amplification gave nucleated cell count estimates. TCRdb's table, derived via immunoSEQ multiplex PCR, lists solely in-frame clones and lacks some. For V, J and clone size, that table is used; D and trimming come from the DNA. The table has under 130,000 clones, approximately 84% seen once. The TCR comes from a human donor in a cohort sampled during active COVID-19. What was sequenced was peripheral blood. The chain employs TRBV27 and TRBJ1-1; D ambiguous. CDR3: CASSLLPQNTEAFF. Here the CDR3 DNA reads TGTGCCAGCAGTTTATTACCACAGAACACTGAAGCTTTCTTT.